Listed below are T cell receptor beta chains from one sample, sequenced in a study of beta chain features in type 1 diabetes. Method: immunoSEQ multiplex PCR; TCRdb's copy keeps in-frame clones and lacks some. Of tens of thousands of clones listed, almost 65% were seen once; the top ten hold around 2.5%. Sample: Tregs from blood. These TCRs come from a woman aged 25 to 39 with type 1 diabetes. Both conserved end residues are part of each CDR3. The D gene is left open where the match is weak. The size field is filled for only some rows; it gives once, few, many or a size class.

D gene: -
clone size: few
J gene: TRBJ1-1
V gene: TRBV30
CDR3 protein: CAWSVGGDLTEAFF
CDR3 DNA: TGTGCCTGGAGTGTCGGAGGGGACCTCACTGAAGCTTTCTTT

D gene: -
clone size: -
J gene: TRBJ1-3
V gene: TRBV5-5
CDR3 protein: CASSLDGQTGNTIYF
CDR3 DNA: TGTGCCAGCAGCTTGGATGGTCAGACTGGAAACACCATATATTTT

D gene: -
clone size: -
J gene: TRBJ1-2
V gene: TRBV29-1
CDR3 protein: CSVDGGLNYGYTF
CDR3 DNA: TGCAGCGTTGACGGCGGGTTAAACTATGGCTACACCTTC

D gene: -
clone size: once
J gene: TRBJ1-6
V gene: TRBV2
CDR3 protein: CASSERGGRSPLHF
CDR3 DNA: TGTGCCAGCAGTGAAAGGGGGGGCAGATCACCCCTCCACTTT

D gene: -
clone size: few
J gene: TRBJ1-4
V gene: TRBV28
CDR3 protein: CASRRGETNEKLFF
CDR3 DNA: TGTGCCAGCAGACGGGGGGAGACTAATGAAAAACTGTTTTTT

D gene: TRBD1
clone size: -
J gene: TRBJ2-3
V gene: TRBV29-1
CDR3 protein: CSVLGTDNTDTQYF
CDR3 DNA: TGCAGCGTGCTCGGGACAGACAACACAGATACGCAGTATTTT

D gene: -
clone size: -
J gene: TRBJ2-7
V gene: TRBV29-1
CDR3 protein: CSVETGTHEQYF
CDR3 DNA: TGCAGCGTTGAAACGGGAACCCACGAGCAGTACTTC

D gene: TRBD2
clone size: -
J gene: TRBJ2-5
V gene: TRBV5-1
CDR3 protein: CASSLGPGLGETQYF
CDR3 DNA: TGCGCCAGCAGCTTGGGGCCGGGACTAGGAGAGACCCAGTACTTC

D gene: -
clone size: -
J gene: TRBJ2-2
V gene: TRBV5-1
CDR3 protein: CASSLVGLPTGELFF
CDR3 DNA: TGCGCCAGCAGCTTGGTCGGGTTACCGACCGGGGAGCTGTTTTTT

D gene: TRBD2
clone size: -
J gene: TRBJ2-1
V gene: TRBV5-6
CDR3 protein: CASSPGLAGVYNEQFF
CDR3 DNA: TGTGCCAGCAGCCCGGGACTAGCGGGGGTCTACAATGAGCAGTTCTTC

D gene: -
clone size: -
J gene: TRBJ2-1
V gene: TRBV5-1
CDR3 protein: CASSLAGVQNEQFF
CDR3 DNA: TGCGCCAGCAGCTTAGCCGGGGTCCAAAATGAGCAGTTCTTC

D gene: -
clone size: -
J gene: TRBJ2-5
V gene: TRBV18
CDR3 protein: CASSPRGAWETQYF
CDR3 DNA: TGTGCCAGCTCACCCCGCGGAGCTTGGGAGACCCAGTACTTC

D gene: -
clone size: -
J gene: TRBJ2-1
V gene: TRBV14
CDR3 protein: CASSLSGVNEQFF
CDR3 DNA: TGTGCCAGCTCACTATCGGGAGTTAATGAGCAGTTCTTC

D gene: -
clone size: -
J gene: TRBJ1-2
V gene: TRBV6-5
CDR3 protein: CAGAVNYGYTF
CDR3 DNA: TGTGCGGGGGCCGTTAACTATGGCTACACCTTC

D gene: -
clone size: -
J gene: TRBJ1-1
V gene: TRBV7-9
CDR3 protein: CASSLRGIAEAFF
CDR3 DNA: TGTGCCAGCAGCTTACGGGGGATAGCTGAAGCTTTCTTT

D gene: TRBD2
clone size: -
J gene: TRBJ2-5
V gene: TRBV14
CDR3 protein: CASSLALAGVWETQYF
CDR3 DNA: TGTGCCAGCAGCCTCGCTCTAGCGGGAGTTTGGGAGACCCAGTACTTC

D gene: -
clone size: -
J gene: TRBJ2-7
V gene: TRBV27
CDR3 protein: CASSLGQGSLSIYEQYF
CDR3 DNA: TGTGCCAGCAGTTTGGGGCAGGGGAGTTTATCGATCTACGAGCAGTACTTC

D gene: -
clone size: -
J gene: TRBJ2-1
V gene: TRBV11-1
CDR3 protein: CASSFRTSNEQFF
CDR3 DNA: TGTGCCAGCAGCTTCCGGACAAGCAATGAGCAGTTCTTC

D gene: TRBD1
clone size: medium-sized
J gene: TRBJ1-3
V gene: TRBV19
CDR3 protein: CASRGWDRGSGNTIYF
CDR3 DNA: TGTGCCAGTAGAGGATGGGACAGGGGTTCTGGAAACACCATATATTTT

D gene: -
clone size: -
J gene: TRBJ1-1
V gene: TRBV10-3
CDR3 protein: CAIGTSMNTEAFF
CDR3 DNA: TGTGCCATCGGGACATCCATGAACACTGAAGCTTTCTTT

D gene: TRBD2
clone size: -
J gene: TRBJ2-7
V gene: TRBV6-5
CDR3 protein: CASSYSGRGGYEQYF
CDR3 DNA: TGTGCCAGCAGTTACTCGGGGAGGGGAGGTTACGAGCAGTACTTC

D gene: -
clone size: -
J gene: TRBJ2-7
V gene: TRBV4-2
CDR3 protein: CASSQVWQGVSYEQYF
CDR3 DNA: TGTGCCAGCAGCCAAGTTTGGCAGGGCGTCTCCTACGAGCAGTACTTC

D gene: TRBD2
clone size: -
J gene: TRBJ2-1
V gene: TRBV7-9
CDR3 protein: CAGGGASYNEQFF
CDR3 DNA: TGTGCCGGCGGGGGAGCAAGCTACAATGAGCAGTTCTTC

D gene: TRBD1
clone size: -
J gene: TRBJ1-2
V gene: TRBV29-1
CDR3 protein: CSVERIGTGGINGYTF
CDR3 DNA: TGCAGCGTTGAACGGATAGGGACAGGGGGAATCAACGGCTACACCTTC

D gene: TRBD1
clone size: -
J gene: TRBJ2-7
V gene: TRBV30
CDR3 protein: CAWRAYGTGAGKQYF
CDR3 DNA: TGTGCCTGGAGGGCGTACGGGACAGGGGCCGGAAAGCAGTACTTC

D gene: TRBD1
clone size: -
J gene: TRBJ2-5
V gene: TRBV29-1
CDR3 protein: CSVEDPWTGSQVQETQYF
CDR3 DNA: TGCAGCGTCGAAGATCCCTGGACAGGGAGTCAGGTCCAAGAGACCCAGTACTTC

D gene: TRBD1
clone size: -
J gene: TRBJ2-3
V gene: TRBV27
CDR3 protein: CASSLYRGRGPADTQYF
CDR3 DNA: TGTGCCAGCAGTTTATACCGCGGCAGGGGGCCTGCAGATACGCAGTATTTT

D gene: -
clone size: -
J gene: TRBJ2-7
V gene: TRBV6-6
CDR3 protein: CASSRQVPSTEQYF
CDR3 DNA: TGTGCCAGCAGTCGACAGGTTCCCTCGACCGAGCAGTACTTC

D gene: -
clone size: -
J gene: TRBJ2-5
V gene: TRBV7-2
CDR3 protein: CASSSTWETQYF
CDR3 DNA: TGTGCCAGCAGTTCTACCTGGGAGACCCAGTACTTC

D gene: TRBD2
clone size: few
J gene: TRBJ2-1
V gene: TRBV11-1
CDR3 protein: CASSRRTSEHNEQFF
CDR3 DNA: TGTGCCAGCAGCCGTCGGACTAGCGAGCACAATGAGCAGTTCTTC

D gene: -
clone size: -
J gene: TRBJ2-3
V gene: TRBV27
CDR3 protein: CASSPRQITDTQYF
CDR3 DNA: TGTGCCAGCAGTCCGAGACAGATCACAGATACGCAGTATTTT

D gene: TRBD2
clone size: -
J gene: TRBJ2-1
V gene: TRBV30
CDR3 protein: CAWTPGLADNEQFF
CDR3 DNA: TGTGCCTGGACCCCGGGACTAGCGGACAATGAGCAGTTCTTC

D gene: TRBD1
clone size: -
J gene: TRBJ2-2
V gene: TRBV7-9
CDR3 protein: CASRWDSYTGELFF
CDR3 DNA: TGTGCCAGCAGGTGGGACAGCTACACCGGGGAGCTGTTTTTT

D gene: -
clone size: -
J gene: TRBJ2-7
V gene: TRBV2
CDR3 protein: CASKSSGEQYF
CDR3 DNA: TGTGCCAGCAAATCCTCCGGGGAGCAGTACTTC

D gene: -
clone size: -
J gene: TRBJ2-5
V gene: TRBV4-2
CDR3 protein: CASSQGAGQETQYF
CDR3 DNA: TGTGCCAGCAGCCAAGGTGCAGGGCAAGAGACCCAGTACTTC

D gene: TRBD1
clone size: -
J gene: TRBJ1-2
V gene: TRBV6-5
CDR3 protein: CASSPGTVHGYTF
CDR3 DNA: TGTGCCAGCAGTCCCGGGACAGTCCATGGCTACACCTTC

D gene: -
clone size: few
J gene: TRBJ1-1
V gene: TRBV18
CDR3 protein: CASSPLGPEAFF
CDR3 DNA: TGTGCCAGCTCACCACTGGGGCCCGAAGCTTTCTTT

D gene: TRBD1
clone size: -
J gene: TRBJ2-2
V gene: TRBV5-1
CDR3 protein: CASSFTGVTGELFF
CDR3 DNA: TGCGCCAGCAGTTTTACAGGGGTCACCGGGGAGCTGTTTTTT

D gene: TRBD2
clone size: -
J gene: TRBJ2-2
V gene: TRBV29-1
CDR3 protein: CSTRTSGDTGELFF
CDR3 DNA: TGCAGCACACGGACTAGCGGAGACACCGGGGAGCTGTTTTTT

D gene: TRBD1
clone size: -
J gene: TRBJ2-7
V gene: TRBV7-2
CDR3 protein: CASVRDRASYEQYF
CDR3 DNA: TGTGCCAGCGTCCGGGACAGGGCCTCCTACGAGCAGTACTTC

D gene: -
clone size: -
J gene: TRBJ2-1
V gene: TRBV19
CDR3 protein: CASSPLGAEDYNEQFF
CDR3 DNA: TGTGCCAGTAGTCCGTTGGGAGCGGAAGATTACAATGAGCAGTTCTTC

D gene: -
clone size: -
J gene: TRBJ1-1
V gene: TRBV30
CDR3 protein: CAWDRMNTEAFF
CDR3 DNA: TGTGCCTGGGACAGGATGAACACTGAAGCTTTCTTT

D gene: -
clone size: once
J gene: TRBJ1-1
V gene: TRBV5-1
CDR3 protein: CASSLWQSAEAFF
CDR3 DNA: TGCGCCAGCAGCTTGTGGCAGAGCGCTGAAGCTTTCTTT

D gene: -
clone size: -
J gene: TRBJ2-7
V gene: TRBV5-1
CDR3 protein: CASSLGSQGTYEQYF
CDR3 DNA: TGCGCCAGCAGCTTGGGGTCACAGGGTACCTACGAGCAGTACTTC

D gene: -
clone size: -
J gene: TRBJ1-1
V gene: TRBV15
CDR3 protein: CATSRASGTARDTEAFF
CDR3 DNA: TGTGCCACCAGCAGAGCAAGTGGCACGGCTCGGGACACTGAAGCTTTCTTT

D gene: TRBD1
clone size: few
J gene: TRBJ1-5
V gene: TRBV28
CDR3 protein: CASHYTGGWDQPQHF
CDR3 DNA: TGTGCCAGCCATTATACAGGGGGCTGGGATCAGCCCCAGCATTTT

D gene: TRBD1
clone size: -
J gene: TRBJ2-1
V gene: TRBV5-1
CDR3 protein: CASNPDRGSYNEQFF
CDR3 DNA: TGCGCCAGCAACCCGGACAGGGGGAGCTACAATGAGCAGTTCTTC

D gene: TRBD2
clone size: -
J gene: TRBJ2-5
V gene: TRBV7-9
CDR3 protein: CASSFRLAGGSLNKETQYF
CDR3 DNA: TGTGCCAGCAGCTTTAGACTAGCGGGAGGCTCCTTAAATAAAGAGACCCAGTACTTC

D gene: -
clone size: -
J gene: TRBJ2-1
V gene: TRBV27
CDR3 protein: CASSPLSGNSYNEQFF
CDR3 DNA: TGTGCCAGCAGTCCACTTAGCGGAAACTCCTACAATGAGCAGTTCTTC

D gene: -
clone size: -
J gene: TRBJ2-3
V gene: TRBV29-1
CDR3 protein: CSATASTDTQYF
CDR3 DNA: TGCAGCGCGACAGCTAGCACAGATACGCAGTATTTT

D gene: TRBD1
clone size: -
J gene: TRBJ2-2
V gene: TRBV30
CDR3 protein: CAWKTGALSTGELFF
CDR3 DNA: TGTGCCTGGAAGACAGGGGCCCTGAGTACCGGGGAGCTGTTTTTT

D gene: TRBD1
clone size: few
J gene: TRBJ2-2
V gene: TRBV6-6
CDR3 protein: CASRDTSGGTGELFF
CDR3 DNA: TGTGCCAGCAGGGATACTTCAGGGGGCACCGGGGAGCTGTTTTTT

D gene: TRBD1
clone size: few
J gene: TRBJ1-1
V gene: TRBV19
CDR3 protein: CASSIRRGRTEAFF
CDR3 DNA: TGTGCCAGTAGTATTCGCAGGGGGAGAACTGAAGCTTTCTTT